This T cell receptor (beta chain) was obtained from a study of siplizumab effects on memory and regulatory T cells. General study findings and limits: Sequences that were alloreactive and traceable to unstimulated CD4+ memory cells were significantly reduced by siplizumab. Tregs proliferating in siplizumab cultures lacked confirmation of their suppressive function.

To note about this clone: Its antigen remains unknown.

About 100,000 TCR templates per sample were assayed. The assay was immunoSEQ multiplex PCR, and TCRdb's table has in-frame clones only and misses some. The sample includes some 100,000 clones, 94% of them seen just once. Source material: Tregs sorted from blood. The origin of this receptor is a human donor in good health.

The CDR3 region has the DNA TGCAGCGTTGTTAGAGGGAACGAGCAGTACTTC. The encoded protein is CSVVRGNEQYF. The J gene is TRBJ2-7, the V gene TRBV29-1; possibly TRBD2 for D (5 bases). Germline values: CDR1 SQVTM, CDR2 ANQGSEA. The CDR3 has 11 residues. V lost 4 bases and J lost 5, with 9 bases in between.